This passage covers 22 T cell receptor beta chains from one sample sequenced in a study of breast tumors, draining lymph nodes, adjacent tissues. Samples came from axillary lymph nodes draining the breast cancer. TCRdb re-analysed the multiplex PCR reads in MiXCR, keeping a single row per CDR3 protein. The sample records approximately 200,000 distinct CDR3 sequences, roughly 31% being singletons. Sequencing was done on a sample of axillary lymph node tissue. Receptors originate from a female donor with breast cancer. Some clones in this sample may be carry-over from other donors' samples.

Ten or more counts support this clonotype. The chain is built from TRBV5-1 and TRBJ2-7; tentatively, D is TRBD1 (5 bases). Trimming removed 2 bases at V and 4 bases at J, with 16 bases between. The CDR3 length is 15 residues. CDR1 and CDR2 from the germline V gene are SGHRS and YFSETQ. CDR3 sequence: CASSLASRGLYEQYF. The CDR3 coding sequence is TGCGCCAGCAGCTTAGCCAGTAGGGGTCTGTACGAGCAGTACTTC. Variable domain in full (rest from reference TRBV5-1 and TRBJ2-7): KAGVTQTPRYLIKTRGQQVTLSCSPISGHRSVSWYQQTPGQGLQFLFEYFSETQRNKGNFPGRFSGRQFSNSRSEMNVSTLELGDSALYLCASSLASRGLYEQYFGPGTRLTVT.

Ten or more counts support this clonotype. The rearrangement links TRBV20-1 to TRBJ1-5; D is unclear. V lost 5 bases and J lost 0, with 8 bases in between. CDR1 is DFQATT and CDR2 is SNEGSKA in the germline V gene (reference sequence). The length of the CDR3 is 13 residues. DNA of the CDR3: TGCAGTGCTTGGGGAGCTAGCAATCAGCCCCAGCATTTT. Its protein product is CSAWGASNQPQHF.

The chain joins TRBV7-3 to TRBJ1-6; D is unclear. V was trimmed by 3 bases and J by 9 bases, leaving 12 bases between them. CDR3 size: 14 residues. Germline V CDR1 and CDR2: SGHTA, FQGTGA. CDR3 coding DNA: TGTGCCAGCAGCTTGGTCGGGAGGGCTTCACCCCTCCACTTT. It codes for CASSLVGRASPLHF.

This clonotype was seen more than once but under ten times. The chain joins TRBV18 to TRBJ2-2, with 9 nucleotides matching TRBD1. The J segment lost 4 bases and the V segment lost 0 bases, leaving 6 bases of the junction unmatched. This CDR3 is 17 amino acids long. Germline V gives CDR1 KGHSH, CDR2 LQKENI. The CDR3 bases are TGTGCCAGCTCACCACCGGCGGACAGGGGAGGCACCGGGGAGCTGTTTTTT. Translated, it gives CASSPPADRGGTGELFF.

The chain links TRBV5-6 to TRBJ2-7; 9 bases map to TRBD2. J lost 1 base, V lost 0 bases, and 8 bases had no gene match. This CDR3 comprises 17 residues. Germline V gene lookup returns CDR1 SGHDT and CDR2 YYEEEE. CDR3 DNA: TGTGCCAGCAGCTTGGAGTGGTCAGCGGGAGGTTCCTACGAGCAGTACTTC. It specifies CASSLEWSAGGSYEQYF.

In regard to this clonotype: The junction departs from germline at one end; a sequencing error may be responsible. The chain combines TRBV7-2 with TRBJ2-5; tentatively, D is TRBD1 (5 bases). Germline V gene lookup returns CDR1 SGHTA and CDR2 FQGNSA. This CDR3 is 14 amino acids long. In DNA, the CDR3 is TGTGCCTGCAGCTGGAAGGGGTTCCAAGAGACCCAGTACTTC. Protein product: CACSWKGFQETQYF.

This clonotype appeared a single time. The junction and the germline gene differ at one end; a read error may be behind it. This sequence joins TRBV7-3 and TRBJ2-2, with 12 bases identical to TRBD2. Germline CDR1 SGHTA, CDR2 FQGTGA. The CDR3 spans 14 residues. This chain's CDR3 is CAGSRTSGTGKLFF. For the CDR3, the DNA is TGTGCCGGCAGCCGGACTAGCGGGACCGGGAAGCTGTTTTTT.

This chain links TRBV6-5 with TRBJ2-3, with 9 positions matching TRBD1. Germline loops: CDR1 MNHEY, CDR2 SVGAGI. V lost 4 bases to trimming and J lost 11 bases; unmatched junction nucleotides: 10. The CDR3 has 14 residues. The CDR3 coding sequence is TGTGCCAGCAGTTTATGGGACAGGGTTGATGAGCAGTATTTT. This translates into CASSLWDRVDEQYF.

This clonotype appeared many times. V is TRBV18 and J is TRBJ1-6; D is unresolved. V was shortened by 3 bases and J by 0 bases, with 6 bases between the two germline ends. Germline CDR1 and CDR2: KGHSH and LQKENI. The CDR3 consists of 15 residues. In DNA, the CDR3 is TGTGCCAGCTCACCTGAGGGCTCCTATAATTCACCCCTCCACTTT. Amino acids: CASSPEGSYNSPLHF.

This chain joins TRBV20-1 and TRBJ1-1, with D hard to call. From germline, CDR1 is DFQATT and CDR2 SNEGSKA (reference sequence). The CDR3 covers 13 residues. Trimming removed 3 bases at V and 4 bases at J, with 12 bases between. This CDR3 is CSARGPTGTEAFF. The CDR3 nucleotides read TGCAGTGCTAGGGGTCCCACGGGCACTGAAGCTTTCTTT.

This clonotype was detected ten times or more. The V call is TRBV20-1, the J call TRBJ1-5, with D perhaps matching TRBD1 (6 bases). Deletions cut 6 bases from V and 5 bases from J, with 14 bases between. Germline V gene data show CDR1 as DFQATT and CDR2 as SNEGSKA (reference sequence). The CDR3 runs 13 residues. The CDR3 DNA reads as TGCAGTGCAACAACAGGGTCCCATCAGCCCCAGCATTTT. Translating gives CSATTGSHQPQHF.

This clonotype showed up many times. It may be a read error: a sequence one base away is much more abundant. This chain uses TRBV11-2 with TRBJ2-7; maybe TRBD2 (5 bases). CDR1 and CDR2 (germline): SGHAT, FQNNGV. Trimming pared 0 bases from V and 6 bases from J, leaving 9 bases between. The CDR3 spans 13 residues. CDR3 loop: CASSLEGDPEQYF. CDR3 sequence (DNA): TGTGCCAGCAGCTTAGAGGGAGATCCCGAGCAGTACTTC.

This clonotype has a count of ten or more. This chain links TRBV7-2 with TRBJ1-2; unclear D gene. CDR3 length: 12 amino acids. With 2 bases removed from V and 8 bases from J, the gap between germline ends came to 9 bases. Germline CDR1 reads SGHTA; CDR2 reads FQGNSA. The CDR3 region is CASSLLRGGYTF. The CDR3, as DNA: TGTGCCAGCAGCTTACTGCGGGGAGGCTACACCTTC.

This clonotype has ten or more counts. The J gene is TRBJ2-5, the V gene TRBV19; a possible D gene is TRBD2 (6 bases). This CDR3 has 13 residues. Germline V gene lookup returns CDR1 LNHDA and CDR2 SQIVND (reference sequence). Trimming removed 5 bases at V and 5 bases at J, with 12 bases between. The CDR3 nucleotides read TGTGCCAGTAGTGAAGGAGGGATTGAGACCCAGTACTTC. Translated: CASSEGGIETQYF.

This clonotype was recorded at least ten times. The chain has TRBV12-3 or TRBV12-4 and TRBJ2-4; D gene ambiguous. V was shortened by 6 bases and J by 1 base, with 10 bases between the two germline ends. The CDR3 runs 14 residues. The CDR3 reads CASRPTGAKNIQYF. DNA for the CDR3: TGTGCCAGCAGACCTACTGGCGCCAAAAACATTCAGTACTTC.

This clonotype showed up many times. CDR3 DNA sequence: TGCAGTGCTAGAGCACTGACTAGCGGAACAACCGCCAATGAGCAGTTCTTC. This encodes CSARALTSGTTANEQFF. This sequence joins TRBV20-1 and TRBJ2-1, with 9 bases identical to TRBD2. CDR3 length: 17 residues. CDR1 and CDR2 (germline): DFQATT, SNEGSKA (reference sequence). Germline trimming cut 1 base from V and 6 bases from J; bases unmatched to any gene: 13.

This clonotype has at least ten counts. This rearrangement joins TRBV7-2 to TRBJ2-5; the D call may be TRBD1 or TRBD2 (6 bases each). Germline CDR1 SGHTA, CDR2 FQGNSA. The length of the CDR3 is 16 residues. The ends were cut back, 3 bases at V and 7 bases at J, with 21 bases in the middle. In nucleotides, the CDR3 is TGTGCCAGCAGCTTGATGCCGGGGGCCAGTCGGGGGACCCAGTACTTC. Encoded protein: CASSLMPGASRGTQYF.

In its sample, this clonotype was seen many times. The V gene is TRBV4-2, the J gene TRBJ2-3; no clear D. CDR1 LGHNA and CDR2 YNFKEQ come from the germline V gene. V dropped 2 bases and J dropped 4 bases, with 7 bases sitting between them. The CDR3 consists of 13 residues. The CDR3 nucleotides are TGTGCCAGCAGCCAAAGTGTGCCAGATACGCAGTATTTT. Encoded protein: CASSQSVPDTQYF.

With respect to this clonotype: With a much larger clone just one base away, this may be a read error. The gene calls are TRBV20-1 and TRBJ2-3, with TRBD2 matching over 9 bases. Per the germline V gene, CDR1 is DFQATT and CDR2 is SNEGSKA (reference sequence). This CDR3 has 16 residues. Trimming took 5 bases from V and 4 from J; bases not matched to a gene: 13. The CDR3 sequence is CSAEAAGTSPPDTQYF. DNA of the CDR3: TGCAGTGCTGAAGCGGCCGGGACTAGCCCGCCAGATACGCAGTATTTT.

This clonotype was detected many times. The CDR3 region is CATRVPGNTGELFF. CDR3 coding DNA: TGTGCCACCCGAGTGCCGGGTAACACCGGGGAGCTGTTTTTT. The J gene is TRBJ2-2, the V gene TRBV4-2; D ambiguous. Per the germline V gene, CDR1 is LGHNA and CDR2 is YNFKEQ. The ends were cut back, 10 bases at V and 2 bases at J, with 14 bases in the middle. The CDR3 runs to 14 residues.

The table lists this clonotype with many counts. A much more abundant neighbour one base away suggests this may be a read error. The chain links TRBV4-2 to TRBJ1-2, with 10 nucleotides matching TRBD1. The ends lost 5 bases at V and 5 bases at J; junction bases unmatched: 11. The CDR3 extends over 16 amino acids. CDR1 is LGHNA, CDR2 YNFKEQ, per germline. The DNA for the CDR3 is TGTGCCAGCAGCAAATCCGGGACAGGGGAGGGTTATGGCTACACCTTC. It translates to CASSKSGTGEGYGYTF.

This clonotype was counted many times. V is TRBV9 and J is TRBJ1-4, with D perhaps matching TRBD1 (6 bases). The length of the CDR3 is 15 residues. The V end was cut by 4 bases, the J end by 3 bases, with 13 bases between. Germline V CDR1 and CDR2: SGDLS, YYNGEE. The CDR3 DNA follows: TGTGCCAGCAGCTCCAGAGGGGGTTCTAATGAAAAACTGTTTTTT. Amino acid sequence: CASSSRGGSNEKLFF.